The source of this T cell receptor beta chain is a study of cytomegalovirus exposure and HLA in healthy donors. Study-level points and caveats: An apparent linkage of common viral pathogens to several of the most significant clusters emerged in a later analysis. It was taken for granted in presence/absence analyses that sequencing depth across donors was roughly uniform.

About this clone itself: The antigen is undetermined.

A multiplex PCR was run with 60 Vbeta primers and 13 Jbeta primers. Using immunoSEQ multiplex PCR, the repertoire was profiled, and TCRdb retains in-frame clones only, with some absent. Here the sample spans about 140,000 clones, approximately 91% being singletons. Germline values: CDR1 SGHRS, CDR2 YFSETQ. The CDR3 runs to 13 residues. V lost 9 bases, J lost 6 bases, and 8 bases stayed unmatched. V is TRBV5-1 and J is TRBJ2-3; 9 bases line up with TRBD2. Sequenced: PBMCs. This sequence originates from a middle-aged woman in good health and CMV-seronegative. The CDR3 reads CATQGLAGDTQYF. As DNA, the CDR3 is TGCGCCACCCAGGGACTAGCAGGCGATACGCAGTATTTT.